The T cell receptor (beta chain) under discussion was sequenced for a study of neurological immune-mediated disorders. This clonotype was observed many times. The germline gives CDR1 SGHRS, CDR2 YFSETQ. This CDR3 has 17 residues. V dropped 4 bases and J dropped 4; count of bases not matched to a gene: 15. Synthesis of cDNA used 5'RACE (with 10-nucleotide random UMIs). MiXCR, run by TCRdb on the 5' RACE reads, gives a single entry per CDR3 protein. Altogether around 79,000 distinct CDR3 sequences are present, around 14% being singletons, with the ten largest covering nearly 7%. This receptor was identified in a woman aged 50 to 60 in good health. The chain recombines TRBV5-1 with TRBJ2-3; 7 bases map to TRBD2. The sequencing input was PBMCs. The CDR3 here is CASSQTTGVGGADTQYF. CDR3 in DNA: TGCGCCAGCAGCCAAACCACAGGTGTGGGGGGGGCAGATACGCAGTATTTT.